A single sample gave rise to the 8 T cell receptor beta chains below, sequenced in a study of neurological immune-mediated disorders. TCRdb re-called the 5' RACE reads with MiXCR, one entry per CDR3 protein. Of about 45,000 distinct CDR3 sequences listed, about 13% are singletons. Time point: longitudinal time-point 3. Source material: PBMCs. All receptors come from a man between 25 and 39 years old in good health.

V and J are TRBV5-1 and TRBJ2-7; no clear D gene. There are 14 residues in the CDR3. Trimming stripped 0 bases from V and 0 bases from J, with 7 bases between. Germline CDR1 SGHRS, CDR2 YFSETQ. CDR3 loop: CASSLGMVSYEQYF. The DNA of the CDR3 is TGCGCCAGCAGCTTGGGGATGGTCTCCTACGAGCAGTACTTC.

This clonotype was seen repeatedly, ten times or more. The chain carries TRBV6-5 and TRBJ1-2; tentative D call: TRBD1 (6 bases). Germline CDR1 and CDR2: MNHEY and SVGAGI. V was cut by 2 bases and J by 6 bases, with 13 bases left in between. The CDR3 is made up of 14 amino acids. CDR3 sequence reads: CASSYMGGADGYTF. CDR3 nucleotides: TGTGCCAGCAGTTACATGGGGGGCGCGGATGGCTACACCTTC.

This clonotype was seen ten or more times. V usage is TRBV7-8 and J usage is TRBJ2-7; 9 bases are a match to TRBD2. The CDR3 has 14 residues. Germline values: CDR1 SGHVS, CDR2 FQNEAQ. The V gene end was trimmed by 4 bases and the J gene end by 6 bases; junction bases not matched to a gene: 7. The CDR3 protein is CASSSQAGGSEQYF. Written as DNA, the CDR3 is TGTGCCAGCAGCTCCCAAGCGGGAGGAAGCGAGCAGTACTTC.

The chain is built from TRBV5-1 and TRBJ1-1; tentative D call: TRBD1 (6 bases). Germline CDR1 reads SGHRS; CDR2 reads YFSETQ. This CDR3 is built from 14 residues. The V end was cut by 5 bases, the J end by 1 base, with 12 bases between. DNA of the CDR3: TGCGCCAGCAGTTTTTACAGGGAGAACACTGAAGCTTTCTTT. Its translation: CASSFYRENTEAFF.

This rearrangement joins TRBV7-2 to TRBJ2-1; 14 nucleotides line up with TRBD2. This CDR3 spans 18 amino acids. V gave up 0 bases and J gave up 2 bases; unmatched junction bases: 3. Germline V lookup: CDR1 SGHTA, CDR2 FQGNSA. The CDR3 bases are TGTGCCAGCAGCTTAGCGCTGGGACTAGCGGGAGCCTACAATGAGCAGTTCTTC. It translates to CASSLALGLAGAYNEQFF. The full variable domain, in which reference TRBV7-2 and TRBJ2-1 provide the parts outside the CDR3, is GAGVSQSPSNKVTEKGKDVELRCDPISGHTALYWYRQSLGQGLEFLIYFQGNSAPDKSGLPSDRFSAERTGGSVSTLTIQRTQQEDSAVYLCASSLALGLAGAYNEQFFGPGTRLTVL.

This clonotype was picked up many times. V is TRBV7-8 and J is TRBJ1-1; D may be TRBD1 (5 bases). Germline lookup yields CDR1 SGHVS and CDR2 FQNEAQ. Trimming removed 5 bases from V and 1 base from J, with 8 bases in between. This CDR3 region has 13 residues. DNA for the CDR3: TGTGCCAGCAGCACGGGACCGAACACTGAAGCTTTCTTT. Protein sequence: CASSTGPNTEAFF.

This clonotype has ten or more counts. J is TRBJ2-1 and V is TRBV20-1; TRBD1 agrees at 9 bases. V was pared by 3 bases and J by 0 bases, with 6 bases of the junction left unmatched. In germline, CDR1 is DFQATT, CDR2 SNEGSKA (reference sequence). The CDR3 covers 16 residues. As DNA, the CDR3 is TGCAGTGCTAGGGACAGGGGCGCCTTCTCCTACAATGAGCAGTTCTTC. Amino acids: CSARDRGAFSYNEQFF.

There are many counts of this clonotype. This sequence joins TRBV20-1 and TRBJ2-1; no definite D call. V lost 5 bases to trimming and J lost 4 bases, with 18 bases between them. The CDR3 is 15 amino acids. Germline CDR1 reads DFQATT; CDR2 reads SNEGSKA (reference sequence). The CDR3 sequence is CSALSRRRSYNEQFF. In nucleotides, the CDR3 is TGCAGTGCTCTGTCTAGGCGTAGATCTTACAATGAGCAGTTCTTC.